These 10 T cell receptor beta chains originate from one sample sequenced in a study of T cell responses to AZD1222 COVID-19 vaccine. Sequencing was performed with immunoSEQ multiplex PCR; in TCRdb, only in-frame clones are kept and a portion is missing. Of 90,000 to 120,000 clones in the sample, about 85% are singletons; the top ten hold approximately 4%. The source material was peripheral blood, sampled on day 0 of AZD1222 vaccination. Source of these receptors: an adult in good health.

V is TRBV13 and J is TRBJ1-1; possibly TRBD1 for D (5 bases). The germline gives CDR1 PRHDT, CDR2 FYEKMQ (reference sequence). Between the trimmed V and J ends, which lost 5 bases and 0 bases, there was a span of 19 bases. The length of the CDR3 is 17 residues. The CDR3 DNA sequence: TGTGCCAGCAGCCCCCCAGCACCGGGACTATTGAACACTGAAGCTTTCTTT. Translated, it gives CASSPPAPGLLNTEAFF.

DNA of the CDR3: TGTGCCTGGAGTGGCCCACAGGGCCCGGCCAAGGCTTTCTTT. Translation gives CAWSGPQGPAKAFF. V gene TRBV30 combines with J gene TRBJ1-1; the D gene is possibly TRBD1 (6 bases). CDR3 length: 14 amino acids. Deletions cut 1 base from V and 11 bases from J, with 20 bases between. Germline V gene data show CDR1 as GTSNPN and CDR2 as SVGIG (reference sequence).

J is TRBJ1-2 and V is TRBV6-2 or TRBV6-3; weak D call: TRBD1 (5 bases). The germline gives CDR1 MNHEY, CDR2 SVGEGT. The germline V and J ends were trimmed by 0 bases and 3 bases, with 11 bases remaining between them. This CDR3 contains 15 residues. CDR3 DNA: TGTGCCAGCAGTTACTCGCGGGGGTCCTACTATGGCTACACCTTC. It translates to CASSYSRGSYYGYTF.

The chain is built from TRBV15 and TRBJ2-1; TRBD1 matches 7 bases. The germline CDR1 and CDR2 sequences are LNHNV and YYDKDF (reference sequence). V lost 0 bases and J lost 6; bases outside the gene matches: 11. The CDR3 has 17 amino acids. The CDR3 spells CATSRDGDSLIVNEQFF. CDR3 DNA: TGTGCCACCAGCAGAGATGGGGACAGCCTCATAGTCAATGAGCAGTTCTTC.

V usage is TRBV10-3 and J usage is TRBJ1-5, with D possibly being TRBD1 (5 bases). V lost 4 bases, J lost 0 bases, and 13 bases lay in between. The CDR3 sequence is 16 residues long. Germline CDR1 is ENHRY and CDR2 is SYGVKD. DNA for the CDR3: TGTGCCATCAGTGGGGGGGATGTGACTAGCAATCAGCCCCAGCATTTT. The encoded protein is CAISGGDVTSNQPQHF.

V and J are TRBV4-3 and TRBJ2-1, with 9 bases lining up with TRBD2. Germline V gene sequence: CDR1 LGHNA, CDR2 YSLEER. V shed 5 bases and J 0 bases; nucleotides not matched to a gene: 2. The CDR3 is 15 amino acids. This chain's CDR3 is CASSGSGSSYNEQFF. DNA of the CDR3: TGCGCCAGCAGCGGTAGCGGGAGCTCCTACAATGAGCAGTTCTTC.

This clone was picked up a small number of times. The rearrangement links TRBV9 to TRBJ1-6; possibly TRBD1 for D (6 bases). In germline, CDR1 is SGDLS, CDR2 YYNGEE. The CDR3 has 17 amino acids. Trimming stripped 5 bases from V and 1 base from J, with 16 bases between. CDR3 loop: CASRRDTEGSYNSPLHF. The CDR3 nucleotides read TGTGCCAGCAGGAGGGACACGGAGGGGTCCTATAATTCACCCCTCCACTTT.

Comment on this clone: A read error may be the cause here, since a much bigger clone is one base away. The chain carries TRBV12-3 or TRBV12-4 and TRBJ2-3; D not certain. This CDR3 has 11 residues. Trimming removed 6 bases at V and 2 bases at J, with 3 bases between. CDR3 amino acids: CASSNTDTQYF. The CDR3 DNA sequence: TGTGCCAGCAGCAACACAGATACGCAGTATTTT.

The chain recombines TRBV7-9 with TRBJ2-7; D might be TRBD2 (5 bases). The CDR3 has 11 residues. Germline CDR1 SEHNR, CDR2 FQNEAQ (reference sequence). V was clipped by 8 bases and J by 9 bases, with 14 bases between them. CDR3 loop: CASEEVAVQYF. The DNA for the CDR3 is TGTGCCAGCGAGGAGGTTGCGGTGCAGTACTTC.

The chain joins TRBV12-5 to TRBJ2-1; no reliable D call. The CDR3 contains 11 residues. Trimming left V 8 bases short and J 9 bases short, with 11 bases between. The germline V gene encodes CDR1 LGHNT and CDR2 FRNRAP. CDR3 in DNA: TGTGCTAGTACTCGACTGGGTGAGCAGTTCTTC. It codes for CASTRLGEQFF.